The sequence of this TCR beta chain was determined in a study of control samples from healthy donors and cancer patients. J lost 1 base, V lost 4 bases, and 3 bases had no gene match. This CDR3 is built from 13 residues. Germline V lookup: CDR1 SQVTM, CDR2 ANQGSEA. Generated by immunoSEQ multiplex PCR, the TCRdb table keeps only in-frame clones and is missing some. The repertoire holds some 130,000 clones, with around nine tenths as singletons. The sequence was obtained from a man aged 18 to 35 in good health. This chain connects TRBV29-1 to TRBJ1-2; the match to TRBD1 covers 7 bases. The material sequenced was blood. CDR3 loop: CSVVGQDNYGYTF. The CDR3 nucleotides are TGCAGCGTTGTTGGACAGGATAACTATGGCTACACCTTC.